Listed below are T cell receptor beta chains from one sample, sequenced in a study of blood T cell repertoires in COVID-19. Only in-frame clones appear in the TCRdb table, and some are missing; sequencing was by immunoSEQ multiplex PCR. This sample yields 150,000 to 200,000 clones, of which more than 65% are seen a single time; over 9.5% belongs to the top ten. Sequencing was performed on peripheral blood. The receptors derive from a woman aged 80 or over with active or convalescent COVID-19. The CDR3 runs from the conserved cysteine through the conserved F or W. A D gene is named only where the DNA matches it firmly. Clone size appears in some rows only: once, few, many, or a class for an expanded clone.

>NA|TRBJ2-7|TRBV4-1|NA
CASSQAGGGQTTYEQYF
TGCGCCAGCAGCCAAGCCGGGGGGGGACAGACCACCTACGAGCAGTACTTC
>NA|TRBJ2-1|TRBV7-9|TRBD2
CASSPRGGRALNEQFF
TGTGCCAGCAGCCCCCGCGGCGGGAGGGCCCTGAATGAGCAGTTCTTC
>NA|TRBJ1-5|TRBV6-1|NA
CASSEDLSPLSPQHF
TGTGCCAGCAGTGAGGACTTGTCCCCCCTTTCGCCCCAGCATTTT
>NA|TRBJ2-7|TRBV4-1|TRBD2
CASSQLAGGPFEQYF
TGCGCCAGCAGCCAACTAGCGGGAGGGCCATTCGAGCAGTACTTC
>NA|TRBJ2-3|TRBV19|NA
CASTPQRGPGQYF
TGTGCCAGTACCCCTCAGCGAGGGCCGGGGCAGTATTTT
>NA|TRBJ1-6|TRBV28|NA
CASSFLGEGDSPLHF
TGTGCCAGCAGTTTTCTAGGGGAGGGGGATTCACCCCTCCACTTT
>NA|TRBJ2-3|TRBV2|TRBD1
CASSQGQGRADTQYF
TGTGCCAGCAGTCAAGGACAGGGCCGGGCAGATACGCAGTATTTT
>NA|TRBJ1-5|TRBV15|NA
CATSRDLGGNQPQHF
TGTGCCACCAGCAGAGATCTGGGGGGAAATCAGCCCCAGCATTTT
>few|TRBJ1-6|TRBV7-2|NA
CASSLLGQGGSPLHF
TGTGCCAGCAGCTTACTGGGGCAGGGAGGATCACCCCTCCACTTT
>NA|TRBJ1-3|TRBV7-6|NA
CASSPRGGRNTIYF
TGTGCCAGCAGCCCCCGGGGGGGCAGAAACACCATATATTTT
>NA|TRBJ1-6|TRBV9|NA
CASSAYRLESPLHF
TGTGCCAGCAGCGCCTACAGGTTAGAGTCACCCCTCCACTTT
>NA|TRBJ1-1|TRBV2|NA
CASRADKANTEAFF
TGTGCCAGCAGGGCTGACAAGGCGAACACTGAAGCTTTCTTT
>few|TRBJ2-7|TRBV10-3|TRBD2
CAISAVAGGTYEQYF
TGTGCCATCAGTGCTGTCGCGGGAGGGACCTACGAGCAGTACTTC
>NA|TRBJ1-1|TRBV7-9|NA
CASSLGWKGGTEAFF
TGTGCCAGCAGCTTAGGCTGGAAAGGCGGTACTGAAGCTTTCTTT
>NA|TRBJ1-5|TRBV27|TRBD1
CASTKQGAGQPQHF
TGTGCCAGCACCAAACAGGGGGCTGGGCAGCCCCAGCATTTT
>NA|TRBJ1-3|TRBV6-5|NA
CASSPYGTSGNTIYF
TGTGCCAGCAGTCCGTACGGGACATCAGGAAACACCATATATTTT
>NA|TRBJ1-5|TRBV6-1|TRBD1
CASSERWTGDYSNQPQHF
TGTGCCAGCAGTGAACGTTGGACAGGAGATTATAGCAATCAGCCCCAGCATTTT
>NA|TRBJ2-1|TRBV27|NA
CASSSIYNEQFF
TGTGCCAGTTCGTCTATCTACAATGAGCAGTTCTTC
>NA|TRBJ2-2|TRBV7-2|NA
CASSLDAERTNTGELFF
TGTGCCAGCAGCTTAGATGCTGAGCGAACGAACACCGGGGAGCTGTTTTTT
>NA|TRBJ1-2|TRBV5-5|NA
CASSLADSYGYTF
TGTGCCAGCAGCTTGGCGGACAGCTATGGCTACACCTTC
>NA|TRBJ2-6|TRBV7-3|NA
CASSPTSGANVLTF
TGTGCCAGCAGCCCTACCTCTGGGGCCAACGTCCTGACTTTC
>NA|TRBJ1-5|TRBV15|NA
CATSRRGIQPQHF
TGTGCCACCAGCAGACGGGGGATTCAGCCCCAGCATTTT
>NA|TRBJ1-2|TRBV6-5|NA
CASSYSATVYGYTF
TGTGCCAGCAGTTACTCAGCGACAGTTTATGGCTACACCTTC
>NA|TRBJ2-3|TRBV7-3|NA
CASSASTDTQYF
TGTGCCAGCAGCGCGAGCACAGATACGCAGTATTTT
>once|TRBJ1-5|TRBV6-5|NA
CASSPGTPYQPQHF
TGTGCCAGCAGTCCAGGGACACCCTATCAGCCCCAGCATTTT
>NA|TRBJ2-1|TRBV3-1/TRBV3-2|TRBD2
CASSTSGVDYNEQFF
TGTGCCAGCAGTACTAGCGGGGTAGACTACAATGAGCAGTTCTTC
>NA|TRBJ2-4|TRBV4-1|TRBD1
CASSQAGGAKNIQYF
TGCGCCAGCAGCCAAGCAGGGGGTGCCAAAAACATTCAGTACTTC
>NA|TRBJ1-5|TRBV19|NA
CASSTMGGWNQPQHF
TGTGCCAGTAGTACTATGGGAGGGTGGAATCAGCCCCAGCATTTT
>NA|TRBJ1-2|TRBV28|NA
CASRDTESPYGYTF
TGTGCCAGCAGGGACACCGAGTCCCCCTATGGCTACACCTTC
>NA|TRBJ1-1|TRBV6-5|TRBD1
CASRQGGNRGAFF
TGTGCCAGCAGGCAAGGGGGGAACAGGGGAGCTTTCTTT
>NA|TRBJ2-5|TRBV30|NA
CAWSVLRGTETQYF
TGTGCCTGGAGTGTATTAAGGGGCACAGAGACCCAGTACTTC
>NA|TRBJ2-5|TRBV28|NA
CASRQGGETQYF
TGTGCCAGCAGGCAGGGGGGCGAGACCCAGTACTTC
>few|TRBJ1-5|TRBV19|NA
CASESGNQPQHF
TGTGCCAGTGAGTCGGGCAATCAGCCCCAGCATTTT
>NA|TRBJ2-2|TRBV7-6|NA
CASRQRDSNTGELFF
TGTGCCAGCAGACAACGGGACTCAAACACCGGGGAGCTGTTTTTT
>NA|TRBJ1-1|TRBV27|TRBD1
CASRYRGSLNTEAFF
TGTGCCAGCAGATACAGGGGTTCTCTGAACACTGAAGCTTTCTTT
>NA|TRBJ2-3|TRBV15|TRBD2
CATSRATSGTVTQYF
TGTGCCACCAGCAGAGCTACTAGCGGGACCGTTACGCAGTATTTT
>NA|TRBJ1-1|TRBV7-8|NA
CASRAIPTGITEAFF
TGTGCCAGCAGGGCTATCCCTACAGGGATCACTGAAGCTTTCTTT
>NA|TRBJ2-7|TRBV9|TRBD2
CASSPRGGYYEQYF
TGTGCCAGCAGCCCCCGGGGGGGGTACTACGAGCAGTACTTC
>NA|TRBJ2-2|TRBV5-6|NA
CASSLVAAFPTGELFF
TGTGCCAGCAGCTTGGTGGCGGCCTTCCCTACCGGGGAGCTGTTTTTT
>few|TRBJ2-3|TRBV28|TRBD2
CASSFGISGRAGDTQYF
TGTGCCAGCAGTTTCGGTATTAGCGGGAGGGCGGGAGATACGCAGTATTTT
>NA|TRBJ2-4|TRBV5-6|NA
CASSPSLPLAKNIQYF
TGTGCCAGCAGCCCGTCCCTACCCTTAGCCAAAAACATTCAGTACTTC
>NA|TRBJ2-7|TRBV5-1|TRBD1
CASRGTGEVEQYF
TGCGCCAGCAGGGGGACAGGGGAGGTCGAGCAGTACTTC
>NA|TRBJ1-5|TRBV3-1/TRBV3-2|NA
CASSQSGNQPQHF
TGTGCCAGCAGCCAATCCGGCAATCAGCCCCAGCATTTT
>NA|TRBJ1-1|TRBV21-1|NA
CASSKAMVSAGGVCTEAFF
TGTGCCAGCAGCAAAGCGATGGTTTCGGCAGGGGGCGTCTGCACTGAAGCTTTCTTT
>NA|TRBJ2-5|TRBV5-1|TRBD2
CASSPGLAGTQETQYF
TGCGCCAGCAGCCCGGGACTAGCGGGAACCCAAGAGACCCAGTACTTC
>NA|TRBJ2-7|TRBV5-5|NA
CASSYRDIFFSEQYF
TGTGCCAGCAGCTACCGGGACATTTTTTTCTCCGAGCAGTACTTC
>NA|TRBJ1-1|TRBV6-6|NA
CASKVTGLGEAFF
TGTGCCAGCAAGGTCACAGGTCTGGGTGAAGCTTTCTTT
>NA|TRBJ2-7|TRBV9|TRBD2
CASSVGLASYEQYF
TGTGCCAGCAGCGTGGGACTAGCGTCCTACGAGCAGTACTTC
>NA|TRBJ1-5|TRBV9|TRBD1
CASSIGQDNQPQHF
TGTGCCAGCAGCATCGGACAGGACAATCAGCCCCAGCATTTT
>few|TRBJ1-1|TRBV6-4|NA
CASRADWESTEAFF
TGTGCCAGCAGAGCTGATTGGGAGTCCACTGAAGCTTTCTTT
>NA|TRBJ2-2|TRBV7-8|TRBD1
CASSLDRVNTGELFF
TGTGCCAGCAGTTTAGACAGGGTAAACACCGGGGAGCTGTTTTTT
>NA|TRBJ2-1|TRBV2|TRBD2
CASCNLAGGTDEQFF
TGTGCCAGCTGCAACTTAGCGGGAGGCACCGATGAGCAGTTCTTC
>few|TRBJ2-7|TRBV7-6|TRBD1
CASSLRGDSTAYEQYF
TGTGCCAGCAGCTTAAGAGGGGACAGTACAGCCTACGAGCAGTACTTC
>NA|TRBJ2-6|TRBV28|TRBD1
CASRPIPTGTGANVLTF
TGTGCCAGCAGACCCATCCCGACAGGGACTGGGGCCAACGTCCTGACTTTC
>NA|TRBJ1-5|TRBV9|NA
CASSLDLGQPQHF
TGTGCCAGCAGCCTCGACTTAGGACAGCCCCAGCATTTT
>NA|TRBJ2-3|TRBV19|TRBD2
CASTPASGRGTQYF
TGTGCCAGTACCCCTGCCAGCGGGAGAGGTACGCAGTATTTT
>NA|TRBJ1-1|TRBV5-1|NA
CASLIGSPGEAFF
TGCGCCAGCCTTATTGGGTCCCCGGGTGAAGCTTTCTTT